This is a list of T cell receptor beta chains from one sample in a study of cytomegalovirus exposure and HLA in healthy donors. Profiled with immunoSEQ multiplex PCR; TCRdb holds only in-frame clones, not every one. Of 90,000 to 150,000 clones in the sample, roughly 14% were seen once. Sequenced: PBMCs. The source of these receptors is a woman under 30 in good health and CMV-seronegative. CDR3s include the opening cysteine and the closing phenylalanine or tryptophan. The order of the fields is CDR3 length, clone size, J gene, V gene, D gene, CDR3 DNA, CDR3 protein. D genes are given only for firm matches. Rows may omit the clone size; those that give it use once, few, many or a size class.

cdr3_length: 13; clone_size: NA; j_call: TRBJ2-3; v_call: TRBV13; d_call: TRBD2; cdr3_nt: TGTGCCAGCAGCTCCGGGAGGACAGATACGCAGTATTTT; cdr3_aa: CASSSGRTDTQYF
cdr3_length: 15; clone_size: few; j_call: TRBJ1-4; v_call: TRBV27; d_call: NA; cdr3_nt: TGTGCCAGCAGTCCGTTTACGGGTTTCGGCGAAAAACTGTTTTTT; cdr3_aa: CASSPFTGFGEKLFF
cdr3_length: 14; clone_size: NA; j_call: TRBJ1-2; v_call: TRBV2; d_call: TRBD1; cdr3_nt: TGTGCCAGCAGGTCCGGGACAGGGGACTATGGCTACACCTTC; cdr3_aa: CASRSGTGDYGYTF
cdr3_length: 17; clone_size: few; j_call: TRBJ2-5; v_call: TRBV5-4; d_call: TRBD2; cdr3_nt: TGTGCCAGCAGCTCCGGACTAGCGGGAGGGAGGCAAGAGACCCAGTACTTC; cdr3_aa: CASSSGLAGGRQETQYF
cdr3_length: 13; clone_size: NA; j_call: TRBJ2-2; v_call: TRBV10-3; d_call: NA; cdr3_nt: TGTGCCATCAGTGAGAGGAGCACCGGGGAGCTGTTTTTT; cdr3_aa: CAISERSTGELFF
cdr3_length: 15; clone_size: few; j_call: TRBJ2-3; v_call: TRBV9; d_call: TRBD2; cdr3_nt: TGTGCCAGCAGCGGCGGACTAGTATGGGGAGATACGCAGTATTTT; cdr3_aa: CASSGGLVWGDTQYF
cdr3_length: 15; clone_size: NA; j_call: TRBJ1-2; v_call: TRBV4-3; d_call: TRBD1; cdr3_nt: TGCGCCAGCAGCCAGGGGGACAGATTTAACTATGGCTACACCTTC; cdr3_aa: CASSQGDRFNYGYTF
cdr3_length: 14; clone_size: few; j_call: TRBJ2-5; v_call: TRBV7-2; d_call: TRBD2; cdr3_nt: TGTGCCAGCAGCTTAGCGGGGGGGTGGGAGACCCAGTACTTC; cdr3_aa: CASSLAGGWETQYF
cdr3_length: 17; clone_size: few; j_call: TRBJ2-1; v_call: TRBV10-2; d_call: TRBD2; cdr3_nt: TGCGCCAGCAGTGAAGGTTTACTAGCGGGAGCCCGGAATGAGCAGTTCTTC; cdr3_aa: CASSEGLLAGARNEQFF
cdr3_length: 17; clone_size: few; j_call: TRBJ2-2; v_call: TRBV28; d_call: NA; cdr3_nt: TGTGCCAGCACTCCTAGTCGGATTAGCGGCATTCTCGGGGAGCTGTTTTTT; cdr3_aa: CASTPSRISGILGELFF
cdr3_length: 16; clone_size: NA; j_call: TRBJ2-1; v_call: TRBV9; d_call: TRBD2; cdr3_nt: TGTGCCAGCAGCGTAGCGGCTAGCGGGAGCTACAATGAGCAGTTCTTC; cdr3_aa: CASSVAASGSYNEQFF
cdr3_length: 15; clone_size: few; j_call: TRBJ1-5; v_call: TRBV5-8; d_call: NA; cdr3_nt: TGTGCCAGCAGCAACGCGGGAGGGAACAATCAGCCCCAGCATTTT; cdr3_aa: CASSNAGGNNQPQHF
cdr3_length: 14; clone_size: NA; j_call: TRBJ1-5; v_call: TRBV6-1; d_call: NA; cdr3_nt: TGTGCCAGCAGTGATACCCCTCCCCCGGGGCCCCAGCATTTT; cdr3_aa: CASSDTPPPGPQHF
cdr3_length: 15; clone_size: NA; j_call: TRBJ1-6; v_call: TRBV30; d_call: TRBD1; cdr3_nt: TGTGCCTGGAGTCGGACAGGGGGAGGTAATTCACCCCTCCACTTT; cdr3_aa: CAWSRTGGGNSPLHF
cdr3_length: 15; clone_size: few; j_call: TRBJ2-7; v_call: TRBV5-4; d_call: NA; cdr3_nt: TGTGCCAGCAGCTTGAGGCCCGGATTACAGGGACCCCAGGACTTC; cdr3_aa: CASSLRPGLQGPQDF
cdr3_length: 13; clone_size: NA; j_call: TRBJ1-1; v_call: TRBV12-5; d_call: NA; cdr3_nt: TGTGCTAGTGCCGAGACATCGAACACTGAAGCTTTCTTT; cdr3_aa: CASAETSNTEAFF
cdr3_length: 15; clone_size: NA; j_call: TRBJ2-5; v_call: TRBV5-1; d_call: NA; cdr3_nt: TGCGCCAGCAGCTTGGGTGGCGGCCTTCTGGAGACCCAGTACTTC; cdr3_aa: CASSLGGGLLETQYF
cdr3_length: 13; clone_size: few; j_call: TRBJ2-7; v_call: TRBV10-3; d_call: TRBD2; cdr3_nt: TGTGCCATCAGTACGGGAGGGCCGGACGAGCAGTACTTC; cdr3_aa: CAISTGGPDEQYF
cdr3_length: 15; clone_size: few; j_call: TRBJ1-1; v_call: TRBV7-8; d_call: NA; cdr3_nt: TGTGCCAGCAGCTTAGGAGAGCCCATGAACACTGAAGCTTTCTTT; cdr3_aa: CASSLGEPMNTEAFF
cdr3_length: 15; clone_size: few; j_call: TRBJ2-6; v_call: TRBV7-3; d_call: NA; cdr3_nt: TGTGCCAGCAGCTCCTACAGCTCTGGGGCCAACGTCCTGACTTTC; cdr3_aa: CASSSYSSGANVLTF
cdr3_length: 13; clone_size: NA; j_call: TRBJ1-1; v_call: TRBV9; d_call: TRBD1; cdr3_nt: TGTGCCAGCAGCACGGACAGGGGGACTGAAGCTTTCTTT; cdr3_aa: CASSTDRGTEAFF
cdr3_length: 11; clone_size: few; j_call: TRBJ2-7; v_call: TRBV27; d_call: NA; cdr3_nt: TGTGCCAGCAGTTCTGAGGGCGAGCAGTACTTC; cdr3_aa: CASSSEGEQYF
cdr3_length: 18; clone_size: NA; j_call: TRBJ2-6; v_call: TRBV19; d_call: TRBD1; cdr3_nt: TGTGCCAGTAGTACCACCGGGACAGGAAGCTCTGGGGCCAACGTCCTGACTTTC; cdr3_aa: CASSTTGTGSSGANVLTF
cdr3_length: 19; clone_size: few; j_call: TRBJ2-7; v_call: TRBV5-8; d_call: TRBD2; cdr3_nt: TGTGCCAGCACCATTTGGGCGGGACTAGCGGGGACACCCGCCTACGAGCAGTACTTC; cdr3_aa: CASTIWAGLAGTPAYEQYF
cdr3_length: 14; clone_size: NA; j_call: TRBJ1-4; v_call: TRBV19; d_call: TRBD1; cdr3_nt: TGTGCCAGTAAAGCCGGGACAGCTATTGAAAAACTGTTTTTT; cdr3_aa: CASKAGTAIEKLFF
cdr3_length: 20; clone_size: few; j_call: TRBJ2-1; v_call: TRBV10-2; d_call: TRBD2; cdr3_nt: TGCGCCAGCAGTGAGTCGATACCACTAGCGGGATGGAGCTCCTACAATGAGCAGTTCTTC; cdr3_aa: CASSESIPLAGWSSYNEQFF
cdr3_length: 14; clone_size: NA; j_call: TRBJ1-4; v_call: TRBV6-6; d_call: TRBD1; cdr3_nt: TGTGCCAGCAGTTACCGACAGGGGGGTGAAAAACTGTTTTTT; cdr3_aa: CASSYRQGGEKLFF